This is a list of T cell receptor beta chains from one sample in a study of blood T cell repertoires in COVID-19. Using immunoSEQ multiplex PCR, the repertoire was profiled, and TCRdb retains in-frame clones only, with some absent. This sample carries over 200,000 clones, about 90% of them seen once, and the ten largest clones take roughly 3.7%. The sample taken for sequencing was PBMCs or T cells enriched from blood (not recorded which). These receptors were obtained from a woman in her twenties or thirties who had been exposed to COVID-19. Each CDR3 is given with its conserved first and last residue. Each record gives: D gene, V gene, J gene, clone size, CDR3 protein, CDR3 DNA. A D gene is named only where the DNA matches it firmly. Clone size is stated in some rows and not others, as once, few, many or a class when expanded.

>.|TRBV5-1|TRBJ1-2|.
CASSLDSNYGYTF
TGCGCCAGCAGCTTAGACAGCAACTATGGCTACACCTTC
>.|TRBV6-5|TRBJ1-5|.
CASSYSKRGVNQPQHF
TGTGCCAGCAGTTACTCGAAAAGGGGCGTAAATCAGCCCCAGCATTTT
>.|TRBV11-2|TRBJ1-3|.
CASSLQGYSGNTIYF
TGTGCCAGCAGCTTGCAGGGATACTCTGGAAACACCATATATTTT
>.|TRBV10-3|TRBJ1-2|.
CAISESEDGGYGYTF
TGTGCCATCAGTGAGTCGGAGGACGGAGGGTATGGCTACACCTTC
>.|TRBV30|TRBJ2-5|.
CAWSIASRPRGQYF
TGTGCCTGGAGTATCGCCTCGCGGCCTAGAGGCCAGTACTTC
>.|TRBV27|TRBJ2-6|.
CASRTWGLAGANVLTF
TGTGCCAGCAGGACATGGGGACTCGCTGGGGCCAACGTCCTGACTTTC
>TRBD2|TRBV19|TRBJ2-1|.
CASSIGGGGDYNEQFF
TGTGCCAGTAGTATAGGGGGGGGTGGAGATTACAATGAGCAGTTCTTC
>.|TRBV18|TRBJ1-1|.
CASSPKPVNTEAFF
TGTGCCAGCTCACCAAAACCAGTGAACACTGAAGCTTTCTTT
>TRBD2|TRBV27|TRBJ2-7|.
CASSPWTSGRVYEQYF
TGTGCCAGCAGCCCGTGGACTAGCGGGAGGGTCTACGAGCAGTACTTC
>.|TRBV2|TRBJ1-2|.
CASTGARGYTF
TGTGCCAGCACAGGGGCTCGGGGCTACACCTTC
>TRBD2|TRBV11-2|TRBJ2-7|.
CASSLVPARVSGRAYEQYF
TGTGCCAGCAGCTTAGTGCCCGCTCGGGTTAGCGGGAGGGCCTACGAGCAGTACTTC
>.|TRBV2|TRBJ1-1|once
CASSERADFMNTEAFF
TGTGCCAGCAGTGAAAGGGCGGACTTTATGAACACTGAAGCTTTCTTT
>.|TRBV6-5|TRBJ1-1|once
CASTTGGTEAFF
TGTGCCAGCACAACCGGGGGCACTGAAGCTTTCTTT
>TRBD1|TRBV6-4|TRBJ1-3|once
CASSDYGQGSGNTIYF
TGTGCCAGCAGTGACTACGGACAGGGCAGCGGAAACACCATATATTTT
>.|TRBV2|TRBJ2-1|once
CASSFIMIELKQGLEGNEQFF
TGTGCCAGCAGTTTCATCATGATCGAACTCAAACAGGGTCTTGAAGGCAATGAGCAGTTCTTC
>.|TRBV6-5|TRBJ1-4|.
CASSSQDSTNEKLFF
TGTGCCAGCAGTTCTCAGGATTCAACTAATGAAAAACTGTTTTTT
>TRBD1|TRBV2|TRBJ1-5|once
CASSGGTGLISNQPQHF
TGTGCCAGCAGTGGTGGGACAGGGCTTATCAGCAATCAGCCCCAGCATTTT
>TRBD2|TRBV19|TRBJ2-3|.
CASSLAGGTDTQYF
TGTGCCAGTAGTCTAGCGGGTGGCACAGATACGCAGTATTTT
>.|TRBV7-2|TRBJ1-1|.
CASSFSSEAFF
TGTGCCAGCAGCTTTTCGTCTGAAGCTTTCTTT
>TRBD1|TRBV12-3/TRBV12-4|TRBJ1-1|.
CASSTGTGVSAFF
TGTGCCAGCAGTACCGGGACAGGGGTGTCTGCTTTCTTT
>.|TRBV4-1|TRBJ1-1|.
CASSHIVREAFRSTEAFF
TGCGCCAGCAGCCATATTGTCAGGGAGGCATTTCGGAGCACTGAAGCTTTCTTT
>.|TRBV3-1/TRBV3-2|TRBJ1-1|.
CASSPGVVNTEAFF
TGTGCCAGCAGCCCAGGGGTCGTGAACACTGAAGCTTTCTTT
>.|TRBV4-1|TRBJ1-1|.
CASSQDPPHMYF
TGCGCCAGCAGCCAAGATCCTCCACACATGTATTTT
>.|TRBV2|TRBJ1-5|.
CASRSIQGRRNQPQHF
TGTGCCAGCAGGTCGATACAGGGAAGGCGCAATCAGCCCCAGCATTTT
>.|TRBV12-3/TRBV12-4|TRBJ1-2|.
CASSPTGKGYTF
TGTGCCAGCAGTCCTACAGGGAAGGGCTACACCTTC
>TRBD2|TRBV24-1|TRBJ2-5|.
CATSASILAGASQETQYF
TGTGCCACCAGTGCTTCCATTTTAGCGGGAGCCAGCCAAGAGACCCAGTACTTC
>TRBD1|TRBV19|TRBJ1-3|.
CASSAGQGVRAGNTIYF
TGTGCCAGTAGCGCGGGACAGGGGGTACGCGCCGGAAACACCATATATTTT
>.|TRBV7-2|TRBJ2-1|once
CASSLEASLSYNEQFF
TGTGCCAGCAGCTTAGAGGCTAGCCTCTCCTACAATGAGCAGTTCTTC
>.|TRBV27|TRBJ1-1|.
CASSLGRGVFSEAFF
TGTGCCAGCAGTTTGGGCCGGGGGGTTTTCTCTGAAGCTTTCTTT
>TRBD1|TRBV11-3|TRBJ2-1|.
CASSGSRGPYNEQFF
TGTGCCAGCAGCGGCTCCAGGGGGCCCTACAATGAGCAGTTCTTC
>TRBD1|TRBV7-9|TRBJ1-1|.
CASSLAGQGARTEAFF
TGTGCCAGCAGCTTAGCTGGACAGGGGGCGAGGACTGAAGCTTTCTTT
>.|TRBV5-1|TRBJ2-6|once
CASSLVWRAGANVLTF
TGCGCCAGCAGCTTGGTATGGCGGGCTGGGGCCAACGTCCTGACTTTC
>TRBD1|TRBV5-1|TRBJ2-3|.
CASSIQGGTQYF
TGCGCCAGCAGCATACAGGGGGGTACGCAGTATTTT
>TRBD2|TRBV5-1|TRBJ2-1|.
CASSFIGTRSNEQFF
TGCGCCAGCAGCTTCATCGGGACTAGGAGTAATGAGCAGTTCTTC
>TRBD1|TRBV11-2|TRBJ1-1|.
CASSSGQGRTEAFF
TGTGCCAGCAGCTCGGGACAGGGAAGAACTGAAGCTTTCTTT
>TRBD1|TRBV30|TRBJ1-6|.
CAWKGQGARNSPLHF
TGTGCCTGGAAAGGACAGGGGGCTCGGAATTCACCCCTCCACTTT
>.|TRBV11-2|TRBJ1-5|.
CASSLVVGGPQHF
TGTGCCAGCAGCTTAGTCGTCGGGGGGCCCCAGCATTTT
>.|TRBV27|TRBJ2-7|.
CASTPYRGNEQYF
TGTGCCAGCACCCCCTACAGAGGGAACGAGCAGTACTTC
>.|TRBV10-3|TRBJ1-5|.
CAISELFGGDGNQPQHF
TGTGCCATCAGTGAGCTATTTGGGGGGGATGGCAATCAGCCCCAGCATTTT
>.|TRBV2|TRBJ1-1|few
CASRRDSATEAFF
TGTGCCAGCAGGAGGGACTCTGCCACTGAAGCTTTCTTT
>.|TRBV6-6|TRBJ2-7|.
CASSYHPSSYEQYF
TGTGCCAGCAGTTACCACCCCAGTTCTTACGAGCAGTACTTC
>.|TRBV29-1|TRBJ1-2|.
CSVEADGQYGYTF
TGCAGCGTTGAAGCGGACGGACAATATGGCTACACCTTC
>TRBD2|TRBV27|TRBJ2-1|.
CASSLFKRREGLEQFF
TGTGCCAGCAGTTTATTTAAGAGGCGGGAGGGCCTTGAGCAGTTCTTC
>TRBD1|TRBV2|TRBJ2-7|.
CASSYRQGADEQYF
TGTGCCAGCAGTTACAGACAGGGGGCTGACGAGCAGTACTTC
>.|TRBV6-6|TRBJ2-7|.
CASSYALQGVRYF
TGTGCCAGCAGTTACGCTCTGCAAGGGGTAAGGTACTTC
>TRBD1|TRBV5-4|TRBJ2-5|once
CASSFWTGTPNF
TGTGCCAGCAGCTTTTGGACAGGGACGCCCAACTTC
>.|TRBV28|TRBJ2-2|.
CASRSGEVITGELFF
TGTGCCAGCCGCTCTGGGGAGGTAATCACCGGGGAGCTGTTTTTT
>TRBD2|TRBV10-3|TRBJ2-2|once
CAIKLAGGANTGELFF
TGTGCCATCAAACTAGCGGGAGGGGCTAACACCGGGGAGCTGTTTTTT
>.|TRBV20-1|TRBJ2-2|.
CSASLNRPTGELFF
TGCAGTGCTAGTTTGAACAGGCCCACCGGGGAGCTGTTTTTT
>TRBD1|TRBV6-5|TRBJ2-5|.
CASRLTGLKGETQYF
TGTGCCAGCAGGTTGACAGGGTTGAAAGGAGAGACCCAGTACTTC
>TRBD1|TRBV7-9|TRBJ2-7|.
CASSLAFGTGGDEQYF
TGTGCCAGCAGCTTAGCGTTTGGGACAGGGGGCGACGAGCAGTACTTC
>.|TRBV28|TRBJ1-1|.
CASSLRGQSNTEAFF
TGTGCCAGCAGTTTAAGGGGTCAGTCGAACACTGAAGCTTTCTTT
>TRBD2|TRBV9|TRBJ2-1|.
CASTPSGSSYNEQFF
TGTGCCAGCACCCCTAGCGGGTCTTCCTACAATGAGCAGTTCTTC
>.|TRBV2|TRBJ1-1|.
CASTLNTRGEAFF
TGTGCCAGCACCCTCAATACCCGGGGTGAAGCTTTCTTT
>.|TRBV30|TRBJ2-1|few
CAWSESTVNEQFF
TGTGCCTGGAGTGAATCGACAGTTAATGAGCAGTTCTTC
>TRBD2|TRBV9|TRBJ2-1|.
CASSVTSGALNYNEQFF
TGTGCCAGCAGCGTAACTAGCGGGGCCCTGAATTACAATGAGCAGTTCTTC
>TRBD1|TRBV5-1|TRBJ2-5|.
CASKLIQGVETQYF
TGCGCCAGCAAATTAATTCAGGGGGTCGAGACCCAGTACTTC
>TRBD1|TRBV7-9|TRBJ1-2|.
CASSDATGGAGYTF
TGTGCCAGCAGCGACGCCACAGGGGGCGCGGGCTACACCTTC
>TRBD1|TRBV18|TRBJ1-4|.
CASSPRDRNNEKLFF
TGTGCCAGCTCACCACGGGACAGAAACAATGAAAAACTGTTTTTT